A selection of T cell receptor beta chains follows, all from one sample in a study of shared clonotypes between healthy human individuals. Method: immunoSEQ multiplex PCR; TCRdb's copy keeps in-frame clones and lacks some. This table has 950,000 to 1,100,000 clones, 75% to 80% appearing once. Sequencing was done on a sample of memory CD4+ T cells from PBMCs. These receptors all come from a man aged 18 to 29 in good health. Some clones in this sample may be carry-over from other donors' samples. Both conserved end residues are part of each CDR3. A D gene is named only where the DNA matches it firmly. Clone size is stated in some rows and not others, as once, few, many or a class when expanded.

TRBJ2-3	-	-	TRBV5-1	CASRPAEYAVLGADTQYF	TGCGCCAGCAGGCCCGCTGAATATGCGGTTTTGGGAGCAGATACGCAGTATTTT
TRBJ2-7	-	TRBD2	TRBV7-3	CASSQGGRSYEQYF	TGTGCCAGCAGTCAAGGCGGGAGGTCCTACGAGCAGTACTTC
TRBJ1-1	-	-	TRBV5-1	CASSLDRGNTEAFF	TGCGCCAGCAGCTTAGATCGAGGGAACACTGAAGCTTTCTTT
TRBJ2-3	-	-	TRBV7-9	CASSLRITDTQYF	TGTGCCAGCAGCTTACGCATCACAGATACGCAGTATTTT
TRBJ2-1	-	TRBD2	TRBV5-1	CASSLLAGVYNEQFF	TGCGCCAGCAGCCTTCTAGCGGGAGTGTACAATGAGCAGTTCTTC
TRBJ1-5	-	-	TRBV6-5	CASSFTKNSNQPQHF	TGTGCCAGCAGTTTTACCAAGAATAGCAATCAGCCCCAGCATTTT
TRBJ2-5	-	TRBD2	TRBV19	CASRPRVGLAGQETQYF	TGTGCCAGCCGACCCAGGGTTGGACTAGCGGGGCAAGAGACCCAGTACTTC
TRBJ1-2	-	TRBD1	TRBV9	CASSPRTGVRGYTF	TGTGCCAGCAGCCCCCGGACAGGGGTGCGAGGCTACACCTTC
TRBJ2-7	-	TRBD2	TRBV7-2	CASSLAPPSSGSGSYEQYF	TGTGCCAGCAGCTTAGCGCCCCCTTCTAGCGGGAGTGGGTCCTACGAGCAGTACTTC
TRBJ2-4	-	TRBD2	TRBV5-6	CASSLAGVAKNIQYF	TGTGCCAGCAGCTTAGCGGGGGTAGCCAAAAACATTCAGTACTTC
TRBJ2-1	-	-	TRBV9	CASSGGAFSYNEQFF	TGTGCCAGCAGCGGCGGTGCCTTCTCCTACAATGAGCAGTTCTTC
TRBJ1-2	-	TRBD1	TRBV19	CASSRGQGSYGYTF	TGTGCCAGTAGTAGGGGACAGGGAAGCTATGGCTACACCTTC
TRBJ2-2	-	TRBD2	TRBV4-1	CASSQGRLAGGELFF	TGCGCCAGCAGCCAAGGGCGACTAGCGGGAGGTGAGCTGTTTTTT
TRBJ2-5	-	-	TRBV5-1	CASSLVVGRGQETQYF	TGCGCCAGCAGCTTGGTTGTGGGGCGAGGGCAAGAGACCCAGTACTTC
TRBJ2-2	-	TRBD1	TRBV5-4	CASSLPGQGAERELFF	TGTGCCAGCAGCCTACCGGGACAGGGGGCGGAAAGGGAGCTGTTTTTT
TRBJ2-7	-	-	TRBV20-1	CSAKSSYEQYF	TGCAGTGCTAAATCTTCCTACGAGCAGTACTTC
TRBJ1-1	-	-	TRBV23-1	CASEPLLNTEAFF	TGCGCCAGCGAGCCACTTCTGAACACTGAAGCTTTCTTT
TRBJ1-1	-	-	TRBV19	CASSIVGNAEAFF	TGTGCCAGTAGTATAGTAGGGAACGCTGAAGCTTTCTTT
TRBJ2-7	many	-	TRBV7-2	CASSLDPPKVRVWYF	TGTGCCAGCAGCTTAGACCCCCCGAAGGTTCGGGTCTGGTACTTC
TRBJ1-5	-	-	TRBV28	CASSLDRWGYSNQPQHF	TGTGCCAGCAGTTTGGACCGGTGGGGATATAGCAATCAGCCCCAGCATTTT
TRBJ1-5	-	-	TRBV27	CASSSPQTSNQPQHF	TGTGCCAGCAGTTCCCCCCAAACGAGCAATCAGCCCCAGCATTTT
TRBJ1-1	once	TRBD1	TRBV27	CASSIRTGNTEAFF	TGTGCCAGCAGTATCAGGACAGGGAACACTGAAGCTTTCTTT
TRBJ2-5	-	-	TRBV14	CASSRRAGSETQYF	TGTGCCAGCAGCCGAAGGGCCGGTAGTGAGACCCAGTACTTC
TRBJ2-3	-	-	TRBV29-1	CSVQRDPERDTQYF	TGCAGCGTTCAAAGGGACCCTGAGAGGGATACGCAGTATTTT
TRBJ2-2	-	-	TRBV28	CASTIAGRARAGELFF	TGTGCCAGCACCATCGCAGGGCGGGCCCGGGCCGGGGAGCTGTTTTTT
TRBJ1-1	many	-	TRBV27	CASSLRGTEAFF	TGTGCCAGCAGTTTAAGGGGTACTGAAGCTTTCTTT
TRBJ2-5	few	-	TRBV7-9	CASSLQGPRETQYF	TGTGCCAGCAGCTTACAAGGCCCGCGGGAGACCCAGTACTTC
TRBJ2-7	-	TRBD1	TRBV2	CATRTGLNYEQYF	TGTGCCACCCGGACAGGGTTAAACTACGAGCAGTACTTC
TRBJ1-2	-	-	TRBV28	CASSARQRRNGYTF	TGTGCCAGCAGTGCAAGGCAAAGAAGGAATGGCTACACCTTC
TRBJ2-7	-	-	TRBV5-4	CASSGDTYEQYF	TGTGCCAGCAGCGGGGACACCTACGAGCAGTACTTC
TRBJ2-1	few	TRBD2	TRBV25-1	CASSPTSGRLNEQFF	TGTGCCAGCAGCCCGACTAGCGGGAGGTTAAATGAGCAGTTCTTC
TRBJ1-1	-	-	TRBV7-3	CASSPGGDTEAFF	TGTGCCAGCAGCCCTGGGGGGGACACTGAAGCTTTCTTT
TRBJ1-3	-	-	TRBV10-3	CAISRDGNSGNTIYF	TGTGCCATCAGTCGGGACGGCAACTCTGGAAACACCATATATTTT
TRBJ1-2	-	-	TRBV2	CASAREINNYGYTF	TGTGCCAGCGCTCGCGAAATAAATAACTATGGCTACACCTTC
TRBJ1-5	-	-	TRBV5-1	CASSLGRDQPQHF	TGCGCCAGCAGCTTGGGACGGGATCAGCCCCAGCATTTT
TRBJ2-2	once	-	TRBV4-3	CASSPLPGPHTGELVF	TGCGCCAGCAGCCCACTCCCGGGACCTCACACCGGGGAGCTGGTTTTT
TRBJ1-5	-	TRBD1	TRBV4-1	CASSLKYHGTGGEVQPQHF	TGCGCCAGCAGCCTGAAGTATCATGGGACAGGGGGCGAAGTTCAGCCCCAGCATTTT
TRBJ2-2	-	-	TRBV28	CASSGAPAGELFF	TGTGCCAGCAGTGGGGCCCCCGCCGGGGAGCTGTTTTTT
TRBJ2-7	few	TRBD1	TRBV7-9	CASSLLTGGAYEQYF	TGTGCCAGCAGCTTATTGACAGGGGGCGCGTACGAGCAGTACTTC
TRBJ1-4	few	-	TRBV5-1	CASSLGDGAYEKLFF	TGCGCCAGCAGCTTGGGGGACGGTGCCTATGAAAAACTGTTTTTT
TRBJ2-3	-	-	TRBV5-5	CASSLGFPQNPTDTQYF	TGTGCCAGCAGCTTGGGTTTCCCCCAGAACCCCACAGATACGCAGTATTTT
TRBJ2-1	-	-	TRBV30	CAWSVRGGYSYNEQFF	TGTGCCTGGAGTGTACGGGGCGGCTACTCCTACAATGAGCAGTTCTTC
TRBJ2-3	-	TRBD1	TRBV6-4	CASSAGQGLTDTQYF	TGTGCCAGCAGCGCCGGACAGGGGCTCACAGATACGCAGTATTTT
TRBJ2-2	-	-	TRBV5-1	CASSYAGNTGELFF	TGCGCCAGCAGCTATGCGGGGAACACCGGGGAGCTGTTTTTT
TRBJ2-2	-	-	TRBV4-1	CASSRGRDTGELFF	TGCGCCAGCAGCAGGGGGAGGGACACCGGGGAGCTGTTTTTT
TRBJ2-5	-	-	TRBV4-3	CASSQAADSPNWGETQYF	TGCGCCAGCAGCCAGGCTGCCGACAGCCCCAACTGGGGAGAGACCCAGTACTTC
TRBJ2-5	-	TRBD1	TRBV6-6	CASSRDRGRETQYF	TGTGCCAGCAGCCGGGACAGGGGGCGAGAGACCCAGTACTTC
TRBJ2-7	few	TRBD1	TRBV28	CASSYRGGQGENF	TGTGCCAGCAGCTACCGGGGCGGACAGGGGGAAAACTTC
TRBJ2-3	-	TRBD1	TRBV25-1	CASSANRGRADTQYF	TGTGCCAGCAGTGCGAACAGGGGGCGGGCAGATACGCAGTATTTT
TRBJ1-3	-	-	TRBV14	CASTQTMRNTIYF	TGTGCCAGCACCCAGACAATGCGAAACACCATATATTTT
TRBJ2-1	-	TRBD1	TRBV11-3	CASSSGQGAYNEQFF	TGTGCCAGCAGCTCGGGACAGGGGGCATACAATGAGCAGTTCTTC
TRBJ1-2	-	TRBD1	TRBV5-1	CASIPGQGSGGYTF	TGCGCCAGCATACCGGGACAGGGGAGCGGGGGCTACACCTTC
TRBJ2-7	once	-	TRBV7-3	CASSLNVHYEQYF	TGTGCCAGCAGCTTAAACGTCCACTACGAGCAGTACTTC
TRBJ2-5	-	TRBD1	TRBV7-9	CASSLGTPSRDSQETQYF	TGTGCCAGCAGCTTAGGAACTCCTTCCCGGGACAGCCAAGAGACCCAGTACTTC
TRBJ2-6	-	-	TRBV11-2	CASRPEKSGANVLTF	TGTGCCAGCAGGCCCGAGAAGTCTGGGGCCAACGTCCTGACTTTC
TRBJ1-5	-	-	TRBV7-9	CASSLVADTYPYSNQPQHF	TGTGCCAGCAGCTTAGTAGCGGACACTTATCCATATAGCAATCAGCCCCAGCATTTT
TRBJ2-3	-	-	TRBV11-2	CASSLSGGRGDTQYF	TGTGCCAGCAGCTTATCCGGAGGTCGAGGAGATACGCAGTATTTT
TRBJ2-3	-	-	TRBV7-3	CASSLTSGASTDTQYF	TGTGCCAGCAGCTTAACGAGCGGAGCTAGCACAGATACGCAGTATTTT
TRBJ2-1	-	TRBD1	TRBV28	CASSLVGQTPEQFF	TGTGCCAGCAGCCTGGTGGGACAGACGCCTGAGCAGTTCTTC
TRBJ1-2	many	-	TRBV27	CASSFYPMKQRDYGYTF	TGTGCCAGCAGTTTCTATCCCATGAAACAGAGAGACTATGGCTACACCTTC